Listed here are 13 T cell receptor beta chains from one sample, sequenced in a study of beta chain features in type 1 diabetes. Every bit of the isolated RNA underwent reverse transcription, so sequencing read expressed TCRB transcripts. Sequencing used immunoSEQ multiplex PCR; TCRdb keeps in-frame clones, though not all of them. Of about 180,000 clones detected, about 13% appear once; the ten largest clones hold less than 0.7%. The sequencing input was central memory CD4+ T cells from blood. The source of these receptors is a woman between 18 and 30 years old in good health.

In its sample, this clone was seen a few times. The chain is built from TRBV7-2 and TRBJ1-4; 10 bases agree with TRBD1. V shed 4 bases and J 8 bases; nucleotides not matched to a gene: 1. The CDR3 sequence is 13 residues long. The germline gives CDR1 SGHTA, CDR2 FQGNSA. CDR3 sequence: CASSWGQGEKLFF. CDR3 nucleotide sequence: TGTGCCAGCAGCTGGGGACAGGGGGAAAAACTGTTTTTT.

This clone came up many times. The chain is built from TRBV30 and TRBJ2-1; TRBD2 agrees at 7 bases. With V trimmed by 0 bases and J by 10 bases, 3 bases remained unmatched. Germline CDR1 and CDR2: GTSNPN and SVGIG (reference sequence). CDR3 size: 12 residues. The CDR3 DNA reads TGTGCCTGGAGTGTACTGCGGGAGGAGCAGTTCTTC. Protein sequence: CAWSVLREEQFF.

In this sample, this clone turned up a few times. The V call is TRBV2, the J call TRBJ1-1; tentatively, D is TRBD1 (6 bases). The CDR3 loop spans 14 amino acids. With 1 base removed from V and 5 bases from J, the gap between germline ends came to 11 bases. Germline values: CDR1 SNHLY, CDR2 FYNNEI. The CDR3 sequence: CASSEGGLRTEAFF. CDR3 coding DNA: TGTGCCAGCAGTGAAGGGGGGCTACGGACTGAAGCTTTCTTT.

This clone was observed a handful of times. The chain is built from TRBV4-3 and TRBJ2-3; D possibly corresponds to TRBD1 (5 bases). Germline CDR1 is LGHNA and CDR2 is YSLEER. The V and J ends lost 3 bases and 0 bases respectively, with 13 bases between them. The CDR3 consists of 16 residues. In DNA, the CDR3 is TGCGCCAGCAGCCAGGAAGGGGCAATAAGCACAGATACGCAGTATTTT. This codes for CASSQEGAISTDTQYF.

This clone was seen only a few times. This chain connects TRBV6-6 to TRBJ2-5; a weak D match, TRBD2 (6 bases). The V end lost 10 bases, the J end lost 5 bases, and 17 bases lay between the germline ends. The CDR3 extends over 13 amino acids. Germline V lookup: CDR1 MNHNY, CDR2 SVGAGI (reference sequence). CDR3 bases: TGTGCCAACTCGGAGGGCCGAGGGGAGACCCAGTACTTC. It specifies CANSEGRGETQYF.

This sequence joins TRBV28 and TRBJ2-5; D remains ambiguous. Germline V CDR1 and CDR2: MDHEN, SYDVKM. The CDR3 is 14 residues long. The ends were cut back, 6 bases at V and 6 bases at J, with 17 bases in the middle. This chain's CDR3 is CASSRTDPRKTQYF. As DNA, the CDR3 is TGTGCCAGCAGCCGAACCGACCCGAGGAAGACCCAGTACTTC.

The chain employs TRBV29-1 and TRBJ2-7; 7 nucleotides match TRBD1. Germline V gene data show CDR1 as SQVTM and CDR2 as ANQGSEA. Unmatched junction bases numbered 6, after V lost 7 bases and J lost 3 bases. CDR3 length: 12 residues. Here the CDR3 reads CSASGTDYEQYF. The CDR3 region has the DNA TGCAGCGCCTCCGGGACAGACTACGAGCAGTACTTC.

This chain joins TRBV5-1 and TRBJ1-2, with a possible D match to TRBD1 (6 bases). CDR1 is SGHRS and CDR2 is YFSETQ in the germline V gene. Trimming left V 4 bases short and J 4 bases short, with 20 bases between. CDR3 length equals 16 residues. CDR3 coding DNA: TGCGCCAGCAGCCTAAGAGCAGGGGCAGACCCCTATGGCTACACCTTC. Residues: CASSLRAGADPYGYTF.

The rearrangement joins TRBV6-1 to TRBJ2-1, with D unresolved. Deletions cut 8 bases from V and 12 bases from J, with 11 bases between. Germline lookup yields CDR1 MNHNS and CDR2 SASEGT. The CDR3 runs 10 residues. CDR3 bases: TGTGCCAGCTCTGAGAGAGGGCAGTTCTTC. Translating gives CASSERGQFF.

The V and J genes are TRBV10-3 and TRBJ2-7; 12 bases map to TRBD2. The CDR3 spans 14 residues. The germline gives CDR1 ENHRY, CDR2 SYGVKD. The V gene end was trimmed by 4 bases and the J gene end by 4 bases; junction bases not matched to a gene: 2. This CDR3 is CAISVGTSGYEQYF. The CDR3 DNA is TGTGCCATCAGTGTTGGGACTAGCGGGTACGAGCAGTACTTC.

V usage is TRBV6-5 and J usage is TRBJ1-2; perhaps TRBD1 as D (6 bases). Germline V gene data show CDR1 as MNHEY and CDR2 as SVGAGI. Trimming took 6 bases from V and 6 from J, leaving 14 bases between them. The CDR3 totals 13 residues. The DNA of the CDR3 is TGTGCCAGCAGAAAACAGGGCTCTGATGGCTACACCTTC. Its protein product is CASRKQGSDGYTF.

The chain uses TRBV4-2 and TRBJ2-7, with 7 nucleotides matching TRBD2. The CDR3 loop spans 18 amino acids. The ends lost 0 bases at V and 4 bases at J; junction bases unmatched: 15. Germline V gene sequence: CDR1 LGHNA, CDR2 YNFKEQ. The CDR3 nucleotides are TGTGCCAGCAGCCAAGATCACACTGCTGGCGGGAGCTGGTACGAGCAGTACTTC. Translation: CASSQDHTAGGSWYEQYF.

This clone was counted at least ten times. The chain recombines TRBV7-2 with TRBJ2-1, with 9 bases that match TRBD1. J gave up 9 bases and V 5 bases, and 14 bases lay outside the gene matches. Per the germline V gene, CDR1 is SGHTA and CDR2 is FQGNSA. The CDR3 extends over 16 amino acids. The CDR3 DNA follows: TGTGCCAGCAGCATTGGGGGAATTACAGGGGGCGTTGAGCAGTTCTTC. Translating gives CASSIGGITGGVEQFF.